This note documents a single T cell receptor (beta chain) sequence. This record comes from a study of control samples from healthy donors and cancer patients. V was shortened by 2 bases and J by 5 bases, with 12 bases between the two germline ends. The CDR3 has 14 amino acids. Germline lookup yields CDR1 MDHEN and CDR2 SYDVKM. TCRdb's table, derived via immunoSEQ multiplex PCR, lists solely in-frame clones and lacks some. The sample has about 34,000 clones, approximately 86% seen once; the top ten hold more than 1.5%. This receptor was identified in a woman aged 40 to 50 with lung cancer. Source material: PBMCs. V gene TRBV28 combines with J gene TRBJ2-5, with D possibly called TRBD1 or TRBD2 (6 bases each). The CDR3 DNA reads as TGTGCCAGCAGTTTAGAAGGGGGGAGGGAGACCCAGTACTTC. It encodes CASSLEGGRETQYF.